This TCR beta chain derives from a study of CXCR3-negative and CXCR3-positive naive CD8 T cells. The study's findings and limits: Memory CD8+ cells showed much lower diversity, while both naive subsets displayed comparably high diversity. Partly lower CXCR3 expression followed cryopreservation, and most assays relied on fresh PBMCs.

5' RACE with UMI labels generated the TRB cDNA libraries. TCRdb re-called the 5' RACE reads and gives one entry per CDR3 protein, without DNA. Its clone listing holds under 85,000 distinct CDR3 sequences. On this clonotype itself: The antigen is undetermined.

Germline V gives CDR1 PRHDT, CDR2 FYEKMQ (reference sequence). This CDR3 is 14 amino acids long. The rearrangement links TRBV13 to TRBJ2-7; without DNA, the TCRdb call of TRBD1 cannot be checked. The source is a human donor in good health. Some clones in this sample may be carry-over from other donors' samples. Input material: naive CXCR3- CD8+ T cells from blood. Subset: CD45RO-CCR7+CD27+CD95- naive CD8+ T cells lacking CXCR3 (TNR3-). The CDR3 here is CASTTGTATYEQYF.